This is a list of T cell receptor beta chains from one sample in a study of cytomegalovirus exposure and HLA in healthy donors. The method was immunoSEQ multiplex PCR; TCRdb's version includes in-frame clones alone and lacks a portion of them. The table shows over 150,000 clones, with approximately 84% occurring only once. The sequencing sample was made of PBMCs. The receptor set was obtained from a man aged 18 to 30 in good health and CMV-seronegative. Both conserved end residues are part of each CDR3. D genes are given only for firm matches. A row's size may be missing; if present it is once, few, many or a size class.

v_gene: TRBV28; abundance: once; j_gene: TRBJ1-4; d_gene: NA; CDR3aa: CASGRLWEPNEKLFF; CDR3nt: TGTGCCAGCGGCCGGCTATGGGAGCCGAATGAAAAACTGTTTTTT
v_gene: TRBV28; abundance: NA; j_gene: TRBJ2-7; d_gene: TRBD2; CDR3aa: CASSSMTSGISYEQYF; CDR3nt: TGTGCCAGCAGTTCGATGACTAGCGGGATCTCCTACGAGCAGTACTTC
v_gene: TRBV28; abundance: NA; j_gene: TRBJ2-1; d_gene: TRBD1; CDR3aa: CASSFGDRGDLNEQFF; CDR3nt: TGTGCCAGCAGTTTCGGTGACAGGGGCGACCTCAATGAGCAGTTCTTC
v_gene: TRBV5-4; abundance: once; j_gene: TRBJ2-2; d_gene: NA; CDR3aa: CASSPRSRDTGELFF; CDR3nt: TGTGCCAGCAGCCCCCGTTCGCGGGACACCGGGGAGCTGTTTTTT
v_gene: TRBV4-1; abundance: NA; j_gene: TRBJ2-7; d_gene: TRBD1; CDR3aa: CASSQDRDRGNLIYEQYF; CDR3nt: TGCGCCAGCAGCCAGGACCGGGACAGGGGGAATTTAATCTACGAGCAGTACTTC
v_gene: TRBV27; abundance: NA; j_gene: TRBJ2-7; d_gene: NA; CDR3aa: CASSLVGGSSYEQYF; CDR3nt: TGTGCCAGCAGTTTAGTTGGCGGTTCCTCCTACGAGCAGTACTTC
v_gene: TRBV27; abundance: NA; j_gene: TRBJ2-7; d_gene: TRBD1; CDR3aa: CASSPRDRTYEQYF; CDR3nt: TGTGCCAGCAGTCCCCGGGACAGGACCTACGAGCAGTACTTC
v_gene: TRBV21-1; abundance: few; j_gene: TRBJ2-7; d_gene: NA; CDR3aa: CASFCNIYEQYF; CDR3nt: TGTGCCAGCTTCTGTAACATTTACGAGCAGTACTTC
v_gene: TRBV18; abundance: NA; j_gene: TRBJ2-6; d_gene: NA; CDR3aa: CASSPFSSQSGANVLTF; CDR3nt: TGTGCCAGCTCACCATTTTCTAGTCAGTCTGGGGCCAACGTCCTGACTTTC
v_gene: TRBV4-3; abundance: NA; j_gene: TRBJ2-5; d_gene: NA; CDR3aa: CASSQDLEVYQETQYF; CDR3nt: TGCGCCAGCAGCCAAGATTTGGAGGTATACCAAGAGACCCAGTACTTC
v_gene: TRBV4-1; abundance: few; j_gene: TRBJ1-6; d_gene: NA; CDR3aa: CASSQEGQLRPLHF; CDR3nt: TGCGCCAGCAGCCAAGAGGGGCAGCTTAGACCCCTCCACTTT
v_gene: TRBV11-2; abundance: NA; j_gene: TRBJ2-1; d_gene: NA; CDR3aa: CASSLGQAYEQFF; CDR3nt: TGTGCCAGCAGCTTAGGCCAGGCTTATGAGCAGTTCTTC
v_gene: TRBV19; abundance: once; j_gene: TRBJ1-1; d_gene: TRBD1; CDR3aa: CASSRGQAARAFF; CDR3nt: TGTGCCAGTAGTAGGGGACAGGCTGCGAGAGCTTTCTTT
v_gene: TRBV12-5; abundance: NA; j_gene: TRBJ2-1; d_gene: TRBD2; CDR3aa: CASGLGSGGFYNEQFF; CDR3nt: TGTGCTAGTGGTTTGGGTAGCGGGGGTTTCTACAATGAGCAGTTCTTC
v_gene: TRBV5-1; abundance: NA; j_gene: TRBJ2-2; d_gene: NA; CDR3aa: CASSLNRESPGELFF; CDR3nt: TGCGCCAGCAGCCTCAACAGGGAAAGTCCCGGGGAGCTGTTTTTT
v_gene: TRBV10-3; abundance: few; j_gene: TRBJ2-1; d_gene: TRBD1; CDR3aa: CAISESGTGGFNEQFF; CDR3nt: TGTGCCATCAGTGAATCCGGGACAGGGGGATTCAATGAGCAGTTCTTC
v_gene: TRBV4-3; abundance: few; j_gene: TRBJ2-7; d_gene: NA; CDR3aa: CASSQDGRGDEQYF; CDR3nt: TGCGCCAGCAGCCAAGATGGCAGGGGGGACGAGCAGTACTTC
v_gene: TRBV5-1; abundance: NA; j_gene: TRBJ2-1; d_gene: TRBD1; CDR3aa: CASSLEGAGDEQFF; CDR3nt: TGCGCCAGCAGCTTGGAGGGGGCGGGCGATGAGCAGTTCTTC
v_gene: TRBV29-1; abundance: once; j_gene: TRBJ2-2; d_gene: TRBD1; CDR3aa: CSVERAGGRTGELFF; CDR3nt: TGCAGCGTTGAAAGGGCAGGGGGACGCACCGGGGAGCTGTTTTTT
v_gene: TRBV25-1; abundance: NA; j_gene: TRBJ2-2; d_gene: NA; CDR3aa: CASSAPQGNTGELFF; CDR3nt: TGTGCCAGCAGTGCCCCACAGGGGAACACCGGGGAGCTGTTTTTT
v_gene: TRBV5-6; abundance: NA; j_gene: TRBJ2-7; d_gene: NA; CDR3aa: CASSSAQGFYEQYF; CDR3nt: TGTGCCAGCAGCTCAGCACAGGGTTTCTACGAGCAGTACTTC
v_gene: TRBV20-1; abundance: NA; j_gene: TRBJ1-2; d_gene: NA; CDR3aa: CSAYIRGYTF; CDR3nt: TGCAGTGCTTACATTCGCGGCTACACCTTC
v_gene: TRBV18; abundance: NA; j_gene: TRBJ2-7; d_gene: NA; CDR3aa: CASSPTAGIPYEQYF; CDR3nt: TGTGCCAGCTCACCAACGGCAGGGATCCCCTACGAGCAGTACTTC
v_gene: TRBV19; abundance: NA; j_gene: TRBJ2-7; d_gene: NA; CDR3aa: CASSKHVLRGDSYEQYF; CDR3nt: TGTGCCAGTAGTAAACACGTCCTCAGGGGGGATTCCTACGAGCAGTACTTC
v_gene: TRBV25-1; abundance: NA; j_gene: TRBJ2-3; d_gene: NA; CDR3aa: CASSETHTDTQYF; CDR3nt: TGTGCCAGCAGTGAAACACACACAGATACGCAGTATTTT
v_gene: TRBV6-1; abundance: few; j_gene: TRBJ1-4; d_gene: TRBD1; CDR3aa: CASSERWGQSYEKLFF; CDR3nt: TGTGCCAGCAGTGAACGCTGGGGACAGAGTTATGAAAAACTGTTTTTT
v_gene: TRBV5-1; abundance: once; j_gene: TRBJ1-1; d_gene: NA; CDR3aa: CASSLGTLNTEAFF; CDR3nt: TGCGCCAGCAGCTTGGGCACTTTGAACACTGAAGCTTTCTTT
v_gene: TRBV28; abundance: NA; j_gene: TRBJ1-5; d_gene: TRBD1; CDR3aa: CASSLTGGISNQPQHF; CDR3nt: TGTGCCAGCAGTTTGACAGGGGGTATTAGCAATCAGCCCCAGCATTTT
v_gene: TRBV15; abundance: NA; j_gene: TRBJ2-3; d_gene: NA; CDR3aa: CATSRDGALTDTQYF; CDR3nt: TGTGCCACCAGCAGAGATGGAGCGCTCACAGATACGCAGTATTTT
v_gene: TRBV2; abundance: NA; j_gene: TRBJ1-6; d_gene: NA; CDR3aa: CASKQDSSYNSPLHF; CDR3nt: TGTGCCAGCAAACAGGACAGCTCCTATAATTCACCCCTCCACTTT
v_gene: TRBV6-1; abundance: NA; j_gene: TRBJ2-1; d_gene: TRBD1; CDR3aa: CASSEAHRGWDEQFF; CDR3nt: TGTGCCAGCAGTGAAGCGCACAGGGGATGGGATGAGCAGTTCTTC
v_gene: TRBV7-9; abundance: NA; j_gene: TRBJ1-1; d_gene: NA; CDR3aa: CASSLEAHRLHTEAFF; CDR3nt: TGTGCCAGCAGCTTAGAGGCTCACAGGCTACACACTGAAGCTTTCTTT
v_gene: TRBV4-2; abundance: NA; j_gene: TRBJ1-6; d_gene: NA; CDR3aa: CASSQGGGVDNSPLHF; CDR3nt: TGTGCCAGCAGCCAAGGAGGGGGAGTCGATAATTCACCCCTCCACTTT
v_gene: TRBV11-2; abundance: NA; j_gene: TRBJ2-7; d_gene: TRBD1; CDR3aa: CASSRDRYYEQYF; CDR3nt: TGTGCCAGCAGCCGGGACAGATACTACGAGCAGTACTTC
v_gene: TRBV6-5; abundance: NA; j_gene: TRBJ1-5; d_gene: NA; CDR3aa: CASSWRTNQPQHF; CDR3nt: TGTGCCAGCAGTTGGCGGACAAATCAGCCCCAGCATTTT
v_gene: TRBV5-1; abundance: once; j_gene: TRBJ2-7; d_gene: TRBD1; CDR3aa: CASSRSRDRGQGEQYF; CDR3nt: TGCGCCAGCAGTCGGAGCCGGGACAGGGGTCAGGGGGAGCAGTACTTC
v_gene: TRBV5-1; abundance: NA; j_gene: TRBJ2-1; d_gene: NA; CDR3aa: CASSPQGYNEQFF; CDR3nt: TGCGCCAGCAGCCCACAGGGTTACAATGAGCAGTTCTTC
v_gene: TRBV6-5; abundance: NA; j_gene: TRBJ1-1; d_gene: NA; CDR3aa: CASSYSWAGTEAFF; CDR3nt: TGTGCCAGCAGTTACTCCTGGGCGGGCACTGAAGCTTTCTTT
v_gene: TRBV11-2; abundance: NA; j_gene: TRBJ2-5; d_gene: NA; CDR3aa: CASSLATGHMETQYF; CDR3nt: TGTGCCAGCAGCTTAGCCACAGGGCACATGGAGACCCAGTACTTC
v_gene: TRBV4-3; abundance: NA; j_gene: TRBJ2-7; d_gene: TRBD2; CDR3aa: CASSQLAGGPYEQYF; CDR3nt: TGCGCCAGCAGCCAATTAGCGGGAGGGCCCTACGAGCAGTACTTC
v_gene: TRBV10-2; abundance: NA; j_gene: TRBJ2-1; d_gene: NA; CDR3aa: CASSLTRLYNEQFF; CDR3nt: TGCGCCAGCAGTCTAACGCGCCTATACAATGAGCAGTTCTTC
v_gene: TRBV6-1; abundance: NA; j_gene: TRBJ1-1; d_gene: TRBD1; CDR3aa: CASSSDRATEAFF; CDR3nt: TGTGCCAGCAGTTCCGACAGGGCCACTGAAGCTTTCTTT
v_gene: TRBV9; abundance: NA; j_gene: TRBJ2-3; d_gene: NA; CDR3aa: CASSLRLRTDTQYF; CDR3nt: TGTGCCAGCAGCCTCCGACTCCGCACAGATACGCAGTATTTT
v_gene: TRBV5-6; abundance: NA; j_gene: TRBJ1-2; d_gene: NA; CDR3aa: CASSQGARYGYTF; CDR3nt: TGTGCCAGCAGCCAAGGGGCCCGCTATGGCTACACCTTC
v_gene: TRBV4-3; abundance: few; j_gene: TRBJ1-3; d_gene: NA; CDR3aa: CASSYRPGSGNTIYF; CDR3nt: TGCGCCAGCAGCTACCGACCGGGCTCTGGAAACACCATATATTTT
v_gene: TRBV7-2; abundance: NA; j_gene: TRBJ1-2; d_gene: TRBD1; CDR3aa: CASSLDRDGYTF; CDR3nt: TGTGCCAGCAGCTTGGACAGGGATGGCTACACCTTC
v_gene: TRBV18; abundance: NA; j_gene: TRBJ2-5; d_gene: NA; CDR3aa: CASSPQTGSIETQYF; CDR3nt: TGTGCCAGCTCACCACAGACCGGGAGTATCGAGACCCAGTACTTC
v_gene: TRBV19; abundance: NA; j_gene: TRBJ2-1; d_gene: NA; CDR3aa: CASSTGSSYNEQFF; CDR3nt: TGTGCCAGTAGTACAGGTAGCTCCTACAATGAGCAGTTCTTC
v_gene: TRBV19; abundance: NA; j_gene: TRBJ1-2; d_gene: NA; CDR3aa: CASSIDRGSYGYTF; CDR3nt: TGTGCCAGTAGTATAGATCGCGGCAGCTATGGCTACACCTTC
v_gene: TRBV14; abundance: few; j_gene: TRBJ1-2; d_gene: NA; CDR3aa: CASSQEGDTKRSNGYTF; CDR3nt: TGTGCCAGCAGCCAAGAAGGGGACACCAAACGGAGTAATGGCTACACCTTC